Listed below are T cell receptor beta chains from one sample, sequenced in a study of blood T cell repertoires in COVID-19. Data came from immunoSEQ multiplex PCR; TCRdb stores just in-frame clones and leaves some out. The sample includes 120,000 or so clones, roughly 88% of them seen just once. The specimen was peripheral blood. These receptors all come from a man aged 50-59 years with acute or convalescent COVID-19. Each CDR3 is given with its conserved first and last residue. A D gene is named only where the DNA matches it firmly. A row's size may be missing; if present it is once, few, many or a size class.

size: -
V: TRBV6-5
D: -
J: TRBJ2-6
DNA: TGTGCCAGCAGTTACGCACAGTTCTCTGGGGCCAACGTCCTGACTTTC
CDR3: CASSYAQFSGANVLTF

size: -
V: TRBV6-2/TRBV6-3
D: TRBD2
J: TRBJ2-7
DNA: TGTGCCAGCAGTCCACTAGCGGAAATCTCCTACGAGCAGTACTTC
CDR3: CASSPLAEISYEQYF

size: -
V: TRBV2
D: TRBD1
J: TRBJ2-5
DNA: TGTGCCAGTACCGGGACAGACCAAGAGACCCAGTACTTC
CDR3: CASTGTDQETQYF

size: -
V: TRBV7-2
D: TRBD2
J: TRBJ2-5
DNA: TGTGCCAGCAGCTTCGGGGGAGGGCCTCAGGAGACCCAGTACTTC
CDR3: CASSFGGGPQETQYF

size: -
V: TRBV29-1
D: TRBD2
J: TRBJ2-5
DNA: TGCAGCGTTGAAGGGCTAGCGGGAGAGACCCAGTACTTC
CDR3: CSVEGLAGETQYF

size: -
V: TRBV5-5
D: TRBD1
J: TRBJ1-1
DNA: TGTGCCAGCAGCCCTATACTAGGACAGGGGAACATTAACACTGAAGCTTTCTTT
CDR3: CASSPILGQGNINTEAFF

size: -
V: TRBV5-6
D: -
J: TRBJ2-5
DNA: TGTGCCAGCAGCTTGTTCCTAGGGGGTATACAAGAGACCCAGTACTTC
CDR3: CASSLFLGGIQETQYF

size: -
V: TRBV19
D: TRBD1
J: TRBJ1-5
DNA: TGTGCCAGTAGCGGACAGGGGCCCAATAGCAATCAGCCCCAGCATTTT
CDR3: CASSGQGPNSNQPQHF

size: -
V: TRBV30
D: -
J: TRBJ1-2
DNA: TGTGCCTGGGTTTCGGGGGTCGATGGCTACACCTTC
CDR3: CAWVSGVDGYTF

size: -
V: TRBV12-3/TRBV12-4
D: -
J: TRBJ1-1
DNA: TGTGCCAGCAGTTTATTAGAGGAAACTGAAGCTTTCTTT
CDR3: CASSLLEETEAFF

size: -
V: TRBV19
D: TRBD1
J: TRBJ2-7
DNA: TGTGCCACCGGACAGGGGTCGGGCGAGCAGTACTTC
CDR3: CATGQGSGEQYF

size: once
V: TRBV9
D: -
J: TRBJ2-5
DNA: TGTGCCAGCAGCGTAGAGGCCGGCGGGGAGACCCAGTACTTC
CDR3: CASSVEAGGETQYF

size: -
V: TRBV6-5
D: TRBD1
J: TRBJ2-7
DNA: TGTGCCAGCAGTTACACAGGGGCAGGGCTCGAGCAGTACTTC
CDR3: CASSYTGAGLEQYF

size: -
V: TRBV18
D: TRBD1
J: TRBJ1-5
DNA: TGTGCCAGCTCACCACAGACAGGGGGCTACCAGCCCCAGCATTTT
CDR3: CASSPQTGGYQPQHF

size: -
V: TRBV12-3/TRBV12-4
D: TRBD1
J: TRBJ2-1
DNA: TGTGCCACCCTTGGGGCAGGGGGCAATGAGCAGTTCTTC
CDR3: CATLGAGGNEQFF

size: once
V: TRBV11-2
D: -
J: TRBJ2-7
DNA: TGTGCCAGCAGCTTAGGGCCTCAGGGTAGAAGGCAGTACTTC
CDR3: CASSLGPQGRRQYF

size: -
V: TRBV5-6
D: -
J: TRBJ2-1
DNA: TGTGCCAGCAGCTTTGGGGCGGTGAATGAGCAGTTCTTC
CDR3: CASSFGAVNEQFF

size: -
V: TRBV11-3
D: TRBD1
J: TRBJ2-2
DNA: TGTGCCAGCAGCTTACCTGGGACAGGGCGGTTCGGGGAGCTGTTTTTT
CDR3: CASSLPGTGRFGELFF

size: -
V: TRBV11-3
D: -
J: TRBJ2-1
DNA: TGTGCCAGCAGCTCCTCCCCAGGTGGTGGGGAGCAGTTCTTC
CDR3: CASSSSPGGGEQFF

size: -
V: TRBV6-5
D: -
J: TRBJ1-2
DNA: TGTGCCAGCAGGCGCGGGTATGGCTACACCTTC
CDR3: CASRRGYGYTF

size: -
V: TRBV7-2
D: -
J: TRBJ2-7
DNA: TGTGCCAGCAGCTTAGTCTTGGGGGGAACCTACGAGCAGTACTTC
CDR3: CASSLVLGGTYEQYF

size: once
V: TRBV5-1
D: -
J: TRBJ1-3
DNA: TGCGCCAGCATGGGACATCCTGGAAACACCATATATTTT
CDR3: CASMGHPGNTIYF